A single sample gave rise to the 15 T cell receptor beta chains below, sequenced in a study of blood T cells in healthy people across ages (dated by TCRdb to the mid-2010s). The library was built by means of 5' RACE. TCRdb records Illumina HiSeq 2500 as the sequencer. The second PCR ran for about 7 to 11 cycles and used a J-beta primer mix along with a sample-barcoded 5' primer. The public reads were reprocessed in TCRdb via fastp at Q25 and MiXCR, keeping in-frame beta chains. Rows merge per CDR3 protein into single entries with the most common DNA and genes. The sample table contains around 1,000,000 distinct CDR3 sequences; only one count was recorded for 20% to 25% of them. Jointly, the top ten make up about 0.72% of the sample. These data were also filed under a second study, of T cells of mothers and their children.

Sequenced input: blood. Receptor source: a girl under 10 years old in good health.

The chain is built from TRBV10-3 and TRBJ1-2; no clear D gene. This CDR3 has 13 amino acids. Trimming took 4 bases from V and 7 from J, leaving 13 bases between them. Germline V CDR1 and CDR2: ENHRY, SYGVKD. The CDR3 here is CAISVGSVGGYTF. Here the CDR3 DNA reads TGTGCCATCAGTGTGGGTTCAGTGGGTGGCTACACCTTC.

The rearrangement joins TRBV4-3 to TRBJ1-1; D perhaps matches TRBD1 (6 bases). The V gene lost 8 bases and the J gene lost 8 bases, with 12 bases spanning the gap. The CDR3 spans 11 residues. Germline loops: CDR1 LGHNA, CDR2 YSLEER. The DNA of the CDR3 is TGCGCCAGCGTTGGGGGCGGGGAAGCTTTCTTT. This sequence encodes CASVGGGEAFF.

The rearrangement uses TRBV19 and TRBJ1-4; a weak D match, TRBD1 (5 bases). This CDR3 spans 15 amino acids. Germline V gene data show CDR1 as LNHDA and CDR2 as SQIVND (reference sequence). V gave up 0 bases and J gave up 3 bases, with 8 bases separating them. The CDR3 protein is CASSIDGGANEKLFF. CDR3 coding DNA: TGTGCCAGTAGTATAGACGGGGGAGCTAATGAAAAACTGTTTTTT.

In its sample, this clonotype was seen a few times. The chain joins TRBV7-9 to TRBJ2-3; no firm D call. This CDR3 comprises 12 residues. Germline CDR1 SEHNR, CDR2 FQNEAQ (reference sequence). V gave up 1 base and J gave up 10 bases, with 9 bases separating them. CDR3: CASSLGKEPQYF. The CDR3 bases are TGTGCCAGCAGCTTAGGAAAAGAGCCGCAGTATTTT.

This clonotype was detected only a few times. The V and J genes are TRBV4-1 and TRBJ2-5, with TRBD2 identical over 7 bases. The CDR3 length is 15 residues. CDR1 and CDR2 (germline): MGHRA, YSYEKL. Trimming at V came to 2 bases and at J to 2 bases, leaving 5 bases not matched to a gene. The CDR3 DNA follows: TGCGCCAGCAGCCAATATCTAGCGGCGCAAGAGACCCAGTACTTC. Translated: CASSQYLAAQETQYF.

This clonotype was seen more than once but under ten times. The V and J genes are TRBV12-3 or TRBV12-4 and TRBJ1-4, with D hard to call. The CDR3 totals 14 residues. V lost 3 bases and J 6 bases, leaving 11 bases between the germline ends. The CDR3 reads CASSFSFGDEKLFF. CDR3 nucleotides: TGTGCCAGCAGTTTTAGTTTCGGAGATGAAAAACTGTTTTTT.

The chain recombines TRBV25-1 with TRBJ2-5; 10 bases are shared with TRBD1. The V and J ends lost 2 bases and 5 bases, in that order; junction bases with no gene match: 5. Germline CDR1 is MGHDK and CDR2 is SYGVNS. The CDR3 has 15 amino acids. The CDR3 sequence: CASSEMTGGVETQYF. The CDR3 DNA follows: TGTGCCAGCAGTGAAATGACAGGGGGCGTGGAGACCCAGTACTTC. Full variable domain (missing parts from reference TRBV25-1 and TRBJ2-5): EADIYQTPRYLVIGTGKKITLECSQTMGHDKMYWYQQDPGMELHLIHYSYGVNSTEKGDLSSESTVSRIRTEHFPLTLESARPSHTSQYLCASSEMTGGVETQYFGPGTRLLVL.

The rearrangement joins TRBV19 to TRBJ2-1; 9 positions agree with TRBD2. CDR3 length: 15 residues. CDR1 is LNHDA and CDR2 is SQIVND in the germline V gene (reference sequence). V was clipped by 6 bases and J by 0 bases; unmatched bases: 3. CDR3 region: CASRPAGGSYNEQFF. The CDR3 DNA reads TGTGCCAGTAGACCAGCGGGGGGCTCCTACAATGAGCAGTTCTTC.

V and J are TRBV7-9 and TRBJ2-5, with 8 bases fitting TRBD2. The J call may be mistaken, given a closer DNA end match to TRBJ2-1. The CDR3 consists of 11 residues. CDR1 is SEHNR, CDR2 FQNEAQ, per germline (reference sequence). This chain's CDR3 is CASNGGVEQFF. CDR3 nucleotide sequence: TGTGCCAGCAACGGGGGGGTTGAGCAGTTCTTC.

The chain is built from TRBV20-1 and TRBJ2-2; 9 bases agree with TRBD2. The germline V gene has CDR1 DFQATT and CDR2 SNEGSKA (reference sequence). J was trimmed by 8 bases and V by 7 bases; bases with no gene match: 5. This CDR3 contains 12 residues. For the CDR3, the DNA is TGCAGTGTATCGACTAGCGGAGGGGAGCTGTTTTTT. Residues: CSVSTSGGELFF.

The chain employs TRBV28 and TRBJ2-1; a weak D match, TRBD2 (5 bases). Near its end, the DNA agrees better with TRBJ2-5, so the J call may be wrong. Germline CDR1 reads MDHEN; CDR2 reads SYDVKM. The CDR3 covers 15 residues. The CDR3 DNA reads TGTGCCAGCAGTCTCCCGACTACCATTCGCGAGACCCAGTACTTC. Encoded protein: CASSLPTTIRETQYF.

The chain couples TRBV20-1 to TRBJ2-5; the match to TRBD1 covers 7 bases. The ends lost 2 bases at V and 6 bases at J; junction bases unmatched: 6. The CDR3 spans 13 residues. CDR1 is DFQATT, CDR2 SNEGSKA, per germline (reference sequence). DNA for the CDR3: TGCAGTGCTAGATCCGACAGGGAACAGACCCAGTACTTC. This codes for CSARSDREQTQYF.

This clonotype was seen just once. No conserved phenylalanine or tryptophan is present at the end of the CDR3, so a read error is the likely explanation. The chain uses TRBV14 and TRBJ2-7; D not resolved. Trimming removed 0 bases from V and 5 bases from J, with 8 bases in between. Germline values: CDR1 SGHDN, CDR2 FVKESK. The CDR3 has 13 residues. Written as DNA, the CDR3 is TGTGCCAGCAGCCAAGATGCAGGCAACGAGCAGTACCTC. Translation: CASSQDAGNEQYL.

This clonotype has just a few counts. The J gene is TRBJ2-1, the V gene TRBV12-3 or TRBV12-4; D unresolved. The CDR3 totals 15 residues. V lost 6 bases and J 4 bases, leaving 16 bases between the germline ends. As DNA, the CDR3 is TGTGCCAGCAGCTATATTTACGACGTTTACAATGAGCAGTTCTTC. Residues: CASSYIYDVYNEQFF.

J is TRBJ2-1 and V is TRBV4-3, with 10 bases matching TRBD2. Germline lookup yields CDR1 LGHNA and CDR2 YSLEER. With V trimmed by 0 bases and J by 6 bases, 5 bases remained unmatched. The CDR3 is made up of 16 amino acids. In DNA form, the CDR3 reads TGCGCCAGCAGCCAAGATTACCAGCGGGGGGGCAATGAGCAGTTCTTC. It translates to CASSQDYQRGGNEQFF.